The 22 T cell receptor beta chains below all came from one sample that was sequenced in a study of OX40 agonist ivuxolimab in advanced cancers. Assay: immunoSEQ multiplex PCR; the TCRdb copy retains only in-frame clones and omits some. The sample has 120,000 or so clones; over 85% are singletons. Material: CD4+ or CD8+ T cells sorted from blood, obtained in a trial of the OX40 agonist ivuxolimab. The receptors come from an adult with an advanced solid tumor such as melanoma, head and neck, liver or kidney cancer.

This clone has just one count. V and J are TRBV7-2 and TRBJ1-6, with D perhaps TRBD1 (6 bases). Trimming left V 1 base short and J 14 bases short, with 18 bases between. The CDR3 is 15 residues long. The germline V gene encodes CDR1 SGHTA and CDR2 FQGNSA. CDR3 sequence: CASSLGRAGSGALHF. The CDR3, as DNA: TGTGCCAGCAGCTTAGGACGGGCTGGCTCAGGGGCCCTCCACTTT. The variable domain in full, completed from reference TRBV7-2 and TRBJ1-6, reads GAGVSQSPSNKVTEKGKDVELRCDPISGHTALYWYRQSLGQGLEFLIYFQGNSAPDKSGLPSDRFSAERTGGSVSTLTIQRTQQEDSAVYLCASSLGRAGSGALHFGNGTRLTVT.

The chain carries TRBV13 and TRBJ2-2; 9 bases match TRBD1. Germline V gene data show CDR1 as PRHDT and CDR2 as FYEKMQ (reference sequence). V gave up 7 bases and J gave up 7 bases; unmatched junction bases: 13. This CDR3 comprises 16 residues. CDR3 loop: CASILGGQGVHGELFF. The CDR3, as DNA: TGTGCCAGCATTCTCGGGGGACAGGGTGTACACGGGGAGCTGTTTTTT.

J is TRBJ2-3 and V is TRBV11-2, with D perhaps matching TRBD1 (6 bases). The V gene's germline CDR1 is SGHAT and CDR2 FQNNGV. This CDR3 has 17 residues. V lost 0 bases and J 2 bases, leaving 15 bases between the germline ends. The CDR3 DNA sequence: TGTGCCAGCAGCTTAGATCCACAGGGCCGGTTCACAGATACGCAGTATTTT. It translates to CASSLDPQGRFTDTQYF.

The chain uses TRBV28 and TRBJ1-5; tentatively, D is TRBD1 (5 bases). Germline CDR1 and CDR2: MDHEN and SYDVKM. The V end lost 3 bases, the J end lost 7 bases, and 16 bases lay between the germline ends. The length of the CDR3 is 15 residues. Here the CDR3 reads CASSFQAGRLQPQHF. DNA for the CDR3: TGTGCCAGCAGTTTTCAGGCAGGGCGGCTGCAGCCCCAGCATTTT.

J is TRBJ2-5 and V is TRBV7-9; D perhaps matches TRBD2 (7 bases). The CDR3 covers 15 residues. The germline V gene has CDR1 SEHNR and CDR2 FQNEAQ (reference sequence). With 5 bases removed from V and 5 bases from J, the gap between germline ends came to 18 bases. CDR3 sequence (DNA): TGTGCCAGCAGCCTCAACGGGGGGACAAAGGAGACCCAGTACTTC. This gives the protein CASSLNGGTKETQYF.

The chain uses TRBV29-1 and TRBJ2-3; TRBD2 matches at 9 bases. J gave up 1 base and V 6 bases, and 5 bases lay outside the gene matches. The CDR3 totals 14 residues. In germline, CDR1 is SQVTM, CDR2 ANQGSEA. CDR3 nucleotide sequence: TGCAGCGTCCGGACTAGCGCAGGCACAGATACGCAGTATTTT. This sequence encodes CSVRTSAGTDTQYF.

This rearrangement joins TRBV5-1 to TRBJ2-5; no clear D gene. This CDR3 has 15 residues. The V end was cut by 0 bases, the J end by 0 bases, with 9 bases between. CDR1 is SGHRS, CDR2 YFSETQ, per germline. The CDR3 spells CASSLAGRHQETQYF. The CDR3, as DNA: TGCGCCAGCAGCTTGGCTGGGCGACACCAAGAGACCCAGTACTTC.

V gene TRBV30 combines with J gene TRBJ1-1, with a weak D call TRBD1 (6 bases). Trimming left V 3 bases short and J 3 bases short, with 14 bases between. The CDR3 covers 14 residues. Germline CDR1 reads GTSNPN; CDR2 reads SVGIG (reference sequence). CDR3 amino acids: CAWRAGDLHTEAFF. CDR3 sequence (DNA): TGTGCCTGGAGAGCAGGGGACTTGCACACTGAAGCTTTCTTT.

This clone was recorded once. The chain uses TRBV30 and TRBJ1-5; D is ambiguous. The CDR3 extends over 13 amino acids. V lost 0 bases and J lost 5, with 8 bases in between. Germline V gives CDR1 GTSNPN, CDR2 SVGIG (reference sequence). CDR3 sequence reads: CAWSVDRDQPQHF. The CDR3, as DNA: TGTGCCTGGAGTGTAGATAGGGATCAGCCCCAGCATTTT.

The chain joins TRBV5-1 to TRBJ2-5; D gene uncertain. CDR1 and CDR2 from the germline V gene are SGHRS and YFSETQ. The CDR3 extends over 11 amino acids. Between the trimmed V and J ends, which lost 4 bases and 4 bases, there was a span of 5 bases. CDR3 sequence: CASSPGETQYF. The CDR3 DNA reads TGCGCCAGCAGCCCCGGAGAGACCCAGTACTTC.

The rearrangement uses TRBV10-3 and TRBJ2-3, with TRBD1 identical over 8 bases. V dropped 5 bases and J dropped 3; count of bases not matched to a gene: 7. CDR1 is ENHRY and CDR2 is SYGVKD in the germline V gene. This CDR3 region has 15 residues. The CDR3: CAISSRTGKTDTQYF. The CDR3, as DNA: TGTGCCATCAGTTCCCGGACAGGGAAGACAGATACGCAGTATTTT.

In regard to this clone: At one of its ends the junction is not consistent with the germline gene, which may arise from a read error. The V call is TRBV5-5, the J call TRBJ2-4; D unclear. The CDR3 has 14 amino acids. CDR1 and CDR2 (germline): SGHKS, YYEKEE (reference sequence). This chain's CDR3 is CASSLSSTEIIVDF. The CDR3, as DNA: TGTGCCAGCAGCCTATCCTCGACCGAGATAATAGTGGACTTC.

The chain uses TRBV6-5 and TRBJ2-1; D could derive from TRBD1 or TRBD2 (6 bases each). Germline CDR1 reads MNHEY; CDR2 reads SVGAGI. The ends were cut back, 2 bases at V and 7 bases at J, with 18 bases in the middle. The CDR3 length is 16 residues. The CDR3 nucleotides are TGTGCCAGCAGTTACGTTGGGGGGCGGATGGGGAATGAGCAGTTCTTC. Translation gives CASSYVGGRMGNEQFF.

This clone was counted once. The V and J genes are TRBV7-3 and TRBJ2-3; 9 bases line up with TRBD2. This CDR3 is 15 amino acids long. Germline CDR1 SGHTA, CDR2 FQGTGA. The trim removed 6 bases at V and 5 bases at J, leaving 9 bases unmatched. Written as DNA, the CDR3 is TGTGCCAGCAGTTATTTAGCGGGGGTGGTAGATACGCAGTATTTT. Translating it yields CASSYLAGVVDTQYF.

The chain uses TRBV19 and TRBJ1-5; D might be TRBD1 (6 bases). The CDR3 covers 15 residues. CDR1 and CDR2 from the germline V gene are LNHDA and SQIVND (reference sequence). Deletions cut 4 bases from V and 0 bases from J, with 10 bases between. This CDR3 is CASSTQGNSNQPQHF. CDR3 in DNA: TGTGCCAGTAGTACACAGGGAAATAGCAATCAGCCCCAGCATTTT.

This chain connects TRBV29-1 to TRBJ2-7; D is possibly TRBD1 (6 bases). This CDR3 has 14 residues. Trimming cost V 6 bases and J 0 bases, with 15 bases left between them. CDR1 and CDR2 from the germline V gene are SQVTM and ANQGSEA. CDR3 in amino acids: CSVIDRRSSYEQYF. The CDR3 DNA reads TGCAGCGTGATCGACAGGAGGAGCTCCTACGAGCAGTACTTC.

As DNA, the CDR3 is TGTGCCAGCAGTAGTATAGACGGCGGACTTAATGAAAAACTGTTTTTT. The encoded protein is CASSSIDGGLNEKLFF. The rearrangement links TRBV27 to TRBJ1-4; no clear D. The CDR3 is 16 amino acids. The V gene lost 5 bases and the J gene lost 4 bases, with 17 bases spanning the gap. CDR1 is MNHEY and CDR2 is SMNVEV in the germline V gene (reference sequence). Supplemented by reference TRBV27 and TRBJ1-4, the full variable domain reads EAQVTQNPRYLITVTGKKLTVTCSQNMNHEYMSWYRQDPGLGLRQIYYSMNVEVTDKGDVPEGYKVSRKEKRNFPLILESPSPNQTSLYFCASSSIDGGLNEKLFFGSGTQLSVL.

The CDR3, as DNA: TGTGCCAGCAGCTCTAGGCTCAATGAGCAGTTCTTC. It specifies CASSSRLNEQFF. The chain couples TRBV7-2 to TRBJ2-1; D not certain. The V and J ends lost 4 bases and 6 bases respectively, with 7 bases between them. The CDR3 contains 12 residues. Germline V gene data show CDR1 as SGHTA and CDR2 as FQGNSA.

The gene calls are TRBV7-9 and TRBJ2-7; TRBD1 matches 9 bases. Germline CDR1 and CDR2: SEHNR and FQNEAQ (reference sequence). With 1 base clipped from V and 5 bases from J, the junction kept 6 bases outside the gene matches. This CDR3 has 15 amino acids. The CDR3 DNA follows: TGTGCCAGCAGCTTAGAAGACAGGGGGATCAACGAGCAGTACTTC. Its translation is CASSLEDRGINEQYF.

The chain is built from TRBV27 and TRBJ1-6; D might be TRBD1 (5 bases). CDR1 MNHEY and CDR2 SMNVEV come from the germline V gene (reference sequence). Deletions cut 0 bases from V and 9 bases from J, with 12 bases between. The length of the CDR3 is 15 residues. Here the CDR3 DNA reads TGTGCCAGCAGTTTATCCGACGGAGGGACTTCACCCCTCCACTTT. Translating it yields CASSLSDGGTSPLHF.

The J gene is TRBJ2-7, the V gene TRBV11-2; no firm D call. From germline, CDR1 is SGHAT and CDR2 FQNNGV. The CDR3 sequence is 14 residues long. V was cut by 6 bases and J by 0 bases, with 12 bases left in between. In DNA form, the CDR3 reads TGTGCCAGCAGTGCGAGGCCGGACTCCTACGAGCAGTACTTC. Protein: CASSARPDSYEQYF.

This clone has only a few counts. This chain links TRBV18 with TRBJ1-5; weak D call: TRBD1 (5 bases). Germline CDR1 and CDR2: KGHSH and LQKENI. The CDR3 is 15 residues long. The V end was cut by 4 bases, the J end by 7 bases, with 17 bases between. This CDR3 reads CASSQGTERGQPQHF. The CDR3 region has the DNA TGTGCCAGCTCACAAGGGACGGAGCGAGGCCAGCCCCAGCATTTT.